This is a list of T cell receptor beta chains from one sample in a study of identical twins' blood T cells. Each CDR3 protein gets one entry after TCRdb re-called the 5' RACE reads with MiXCR. The sample includes 300,000 to 450,000 distinct CDR3 sequences, 28% of them seen just once. Source material: PBMCs. These receptors originate from a woman between 18 and 50 years old in good health. CDR3s include the opening cysteine and the closing phenylalanine or tryptophan. The D gene is left open where the match is weak. Rows may omit the clone size; those that give it use once, few, many or a size class.

J,length,V,size,D,DNA,CDR3
TRBJ1-6,17,TRBV19,-,-,TGTGCCAGTAGGGGGGGCCTGAAGAGCTCCTATAATTCACTCCTCCACTTT,CASRGGLKSSYNSLLHF
TRBJ1-5,15,TRBV5-5,many,-,TGTGCCAGCAGCTTGGTTGGATTTAGCAATCAGCCCCAGCATTTT,CASSLVGFSNQPQHF
TRBJ2-3,15,TRBV9,-,-,TGTGCCAGCAGCCCTCTTCTAGCTGAGGGAGATACGCAGTATTTT,CASSPLLAEGDTQYF
TRBJ2-1,13,TRBV19,-,-,TGTGCCAGCACCTGGGGAACCTACAATGAGCAGTTCTTC,CASTWGTYNEQFF
TRBJ2-1,14,TRBV7-9,-,TRBD1,TGTGCCAGCAGGAGAGGGACAGGGTCAAATGAGCAGTTCTTC,CASRRGTGSNEQFF
TRBJ2-2,14,TRBV5-1,few,-,TGCGCCAGCAGCCAAGGGGAGTTCAACGGGGAGCTGTTTTTT,CASSQGEFNGELFF
TRBJ2-3,15,TRBV19,-,-,TGTGCCAGTAGCACAATTTCCCGTCCACCGGATACGCAGTATTTT,CASSTISRPPDTQYF
TRBJ2-3,14,TRBV20-1,-,TRBD2,TGCAGTGCTAGTGGGAGGGTAGGGACAGATACGCAGTATTTT,CSASGRVGTDTQYF
TRBJ2-7,16,TRBV6-2/TRBV6-3,-,-,TGTGCCAGCATCCCCGGGACATGGAGAGGGGCCTACGAGCAGTACTTC,CASIPGTWRGAYEQYF
TRBJ2-2,15,TRBV12-3/TRBV12-4,few,-,TGTGCCAGCAGGATAACAGGAACGAACACCGGGGAGCTGTTTTTT,CASRITGTNTGELFF
TRBJ2-1,14,TRBV19,few,-,TGTGCCAGTAGTCCGGTACCGAGGGGCAATGAGCAGTTCTTC,CASSPVPRGNEQFF
TRBJ1-4,14,TRBV6-6,-,-,TGTGCCAGCAGTCAAACTAGCTTAAATGAAAAACTGTTTTTT,CASSQTSLNEKLFF
TRBJ2-1,15,TRBV12-3/TRBV12-4,few,TRBD2,TGTGCCAGCAGTTCAGTAGCGGGGCGTTACAATGAGCAGTTCTTC,CASSSVAGRYNEQFF
TRBJ1-2,11,TRBV29-1,few,-,TGCAGCGTTGAAGAGGAAGTCGGGTACACCTTC,CSVEEEVGYTF
TRBJ2-5,16,TRBV19,-,TRBD2,TGTGCCAGTAGTATCCGGACTAGCGGGGACCAAGAGACCCAGTACTTC,CASSIRTSGDQETQYF
TRBJ1-1,13,TRBV7-9,-,-,TGTGCCAGCAGCTTTGACTTGAACACTGAAGCTTTCTTT,CASSFDLNTEAFF
TRBJ2-6,18,TRBV27,-,-,TGTGCCAGCAGTTTTAAGTACAGGGCCTTCTCTGGGGCCAACGTCCTGACTTTC,CASSFKYRAFSGANVLTF
TRBJ1-2,13,TRBV19,many,-,TGTGCCAGTAAAGTAACAGGGAACTATGGCTACACCTTC,CASKVTGNYGYTF
TRBJ1-2,15,TRBV12-3/TRBV12-4,-,-,TGTGCCAGCAGTTTAGGCGGGGCAGGGAACTATGGCTACACCTTC,CASSLGGAGNYGYTF
TRBJ2-1,14,TRBV11-2,once,-,TGTGCCAGCAGCTTAGGTACAGATAATGAGGGGCAGTTCTTC,CASSLGTDNEGQFF
TRBJ1-1,11,TRBV20-1,once,-,TGCAGTGCTGGAGCAAGCGACGAAGCTTTCTTT,CSAGASDEAFF
TRBJ2-4,16,TRBV5-1,few,TRBD1,TGCGCCAGCAGCTTATACAGGGGGCTTGGCAAAAACATTCAGTACTTC,CASSLYRGLGKNIQYF
TRBJ2-2,16,TRBV12-3/TRBV12-4,many,TRBD2,TGTGCCAGCAGGCTAGCCGGGACTAGATCCCCCGGGGAGCTGTTTTTT,CASRLAGTRSPGELFF
TRBJ1-4,13,TRBV27,-,-,TGTGCCAGCAGTTCGACAAATTATGAAAAACTGTTTTTT,CASSSTNYEKLFF
TRBJ1-5,10,TRBV19,few,-,TGTGCCAGTAAGGGACAGCCCCAGCATTTT,CASKGQPQHF
TRBJ2-1,17,TRBV25-1,-,-,TGTGCCAGCAGTGGATCTCAGGGGAGGTTTTCCTACAATGAGCAGTTCTTC,CASSGSQGRFSYNEQFF